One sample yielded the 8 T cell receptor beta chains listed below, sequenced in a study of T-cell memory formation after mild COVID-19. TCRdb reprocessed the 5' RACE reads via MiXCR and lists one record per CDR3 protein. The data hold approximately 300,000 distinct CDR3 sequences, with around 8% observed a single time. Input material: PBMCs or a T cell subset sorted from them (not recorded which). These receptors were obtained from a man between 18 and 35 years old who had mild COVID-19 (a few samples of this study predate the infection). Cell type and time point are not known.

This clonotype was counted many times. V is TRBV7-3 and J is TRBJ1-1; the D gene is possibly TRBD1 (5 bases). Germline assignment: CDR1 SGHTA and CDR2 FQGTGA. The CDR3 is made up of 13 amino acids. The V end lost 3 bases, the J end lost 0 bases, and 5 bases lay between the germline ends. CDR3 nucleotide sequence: TGTGCCAGCAGCTTGACAGTGAACACTGAAGCTTTCTTT. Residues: CASSLTVNTEAFF.

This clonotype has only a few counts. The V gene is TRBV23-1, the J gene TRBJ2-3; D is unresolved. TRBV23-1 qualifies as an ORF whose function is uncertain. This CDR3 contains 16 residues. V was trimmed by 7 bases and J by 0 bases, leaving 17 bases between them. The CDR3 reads CASIRGRHLSTDTQYF. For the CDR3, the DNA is TGCGCCAGCATCCGAGGACGCCATCTAAGCACAGATACGCAGTATTTT.

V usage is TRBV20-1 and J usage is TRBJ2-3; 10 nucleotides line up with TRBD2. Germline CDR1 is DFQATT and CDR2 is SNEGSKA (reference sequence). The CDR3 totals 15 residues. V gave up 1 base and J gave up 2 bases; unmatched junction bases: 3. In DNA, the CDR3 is TGCAGTGCTAGAGTAGCGGGGGGTCTCACAGATACGCAGTATTTT. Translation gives CSARVAGGLTDTQYF.

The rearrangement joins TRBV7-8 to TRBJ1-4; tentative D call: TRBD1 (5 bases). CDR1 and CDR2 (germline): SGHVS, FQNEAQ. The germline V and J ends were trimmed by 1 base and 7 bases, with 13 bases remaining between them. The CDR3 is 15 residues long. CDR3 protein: CASSLVAGIGEKLFF. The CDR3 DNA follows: TGTGCCAGCAGCTTAGTAGCAGGGATTGGTGAAAAACTGTTTTTT.

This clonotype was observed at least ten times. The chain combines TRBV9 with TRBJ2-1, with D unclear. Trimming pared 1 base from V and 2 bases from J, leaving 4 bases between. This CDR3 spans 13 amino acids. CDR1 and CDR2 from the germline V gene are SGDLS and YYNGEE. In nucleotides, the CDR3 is TGTGCCAGCAGCGTACAAACCTACAATGAGCAGTTCTTC. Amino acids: CASSVQTYNEQFF.

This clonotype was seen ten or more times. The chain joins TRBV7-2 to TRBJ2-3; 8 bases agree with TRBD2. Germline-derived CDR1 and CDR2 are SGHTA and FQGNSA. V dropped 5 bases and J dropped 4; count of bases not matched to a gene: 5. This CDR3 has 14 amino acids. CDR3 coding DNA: TGTGCCAGCAGCCCGCGGGGGGCGGCAGATACGCAGTATTTT. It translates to CASSPRGAADTQYF.

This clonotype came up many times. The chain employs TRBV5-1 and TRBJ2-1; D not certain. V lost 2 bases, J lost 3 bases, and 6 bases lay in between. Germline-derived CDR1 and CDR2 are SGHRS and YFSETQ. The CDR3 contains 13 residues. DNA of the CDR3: TGCGCCAGCAGCTTTGACTTCTACAATGAGCAGTTCTTC. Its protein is CASSFDFYNEQFF.

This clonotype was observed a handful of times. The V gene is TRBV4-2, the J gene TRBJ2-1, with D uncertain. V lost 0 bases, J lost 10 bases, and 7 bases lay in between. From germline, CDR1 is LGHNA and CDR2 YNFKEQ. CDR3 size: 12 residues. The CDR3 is CASSQDRQEQFF. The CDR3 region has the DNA TGTGCCAGCAGCCAAGATCGGCAAGAGCAGTTCTTC.